Listed below are T cell receptor beta chains from one sample, sequenced in a study of shared clonotypes between healthy human individuals. Produced via immunoSEQ multiplex PCR; TCRdb's table is partial and in-frame only. The sample shows about 2 million clones, 85% to 95% of them seen only once. Sequenced material: naive CD8+ T cells sorted from blood. The receptors were sampled from a man aged 18 to 29 in good health. Both conserved end residues are part of each CDR3. A D gene is named only where the DNA matches it firmly. Clone size is shown for a subset of rows, as once, few, many or a class of expanded clone.

J gene,D gene,V gene,clone size,CDR3 DNA,CDR3 protein
TRBJ2-2,NA,TRBV5-4,NA,TGTGCCAGCAGCTTTGAAGGACTGAACACCGGGGAGCTGTTTTTT,CASSFEGLNTGELFF
TRBJ2-2,NA,TRBV5-4,NA,TGTGCCAGCAGCTTGAAGGGCCTAAACACTAACACCGGGGAGCTGTTTTTT,CASSLKGLNTNTGELFF
TRBJ2-6,NA,TRBV15,once,TGTGCCACCAGCCACAGGGCTGGGGCCAACGTCCTGACTTTC,CATSHRAGANVLTF
TRBJ2-5,NA,TRBV5-5,NA,TGTGCCGGGGCTCAGGAGGAGATGCAAGAGACCCAGTACTTC,CAGAQEEMQETQYF
TRBJ2-3,TRBD2,TRBV5-6,NA,TGTGCCAGCAGCTTGGAACTAGCGGGGCCCAATCCTAGCACAGATACGCAGTATTTT,CASSLELAGPNPSTDTQYF
TRBJ2-2,NA,TRBV27,NA,TGTGCCAGCAGTTTAGAGGGGTTAACCGGGGAGCTGTTTTTT,CASSLEGLTGELFF
TRBJ1-2,NA,TRBV9,NA,TGTGCCAGCAGCGAGGGGGAACAGATTTCCCTCACCTTC,CASSEGEQISLTF
TRBJ1-1,NA,TRBV29-1,NA,TGCAGCGTGAGGGGGGAAGGGTCGTCGGACACTGAAGCTTTCTTT,CSVRGEGSSDTEAFF
TRBJ2-5,NA,TRBV2,NA,TGTGCCAGCAGCTGGACGGGAAGGGAAAGGGAGGAGACCCAGTACTTC,CASSWTGREREETQYF
TRBJ2-7,NA,TRBV19,NA,TGTGCCAGTAGTACTTCTAGTTCCTCCTACGAGCAGTACTTC,CASSTSSSSYEQYF
TRBJ2-3,TRBD2,TRBV7-9,NA,TGTGCCAGCAGCTTACTTAGCGGGAGGGCCCTCGAGGATACGCAGTATTTT,CASSLLSGRALEDTQYF
TRBJ2-7,NA,TRBV5-1,once,TGCGCCAGCAGCTTGGGGGTCGGGGTGCACTACGAGCAGTACTTC,CASSLGVGVHYEQYF
TRBJ1-2,NA,TRBV6-1,NA,TGTGCCAGCAGTGAGGCGGGTCCTTATGCCTACACCTTC,CASSEAGPYAYTF
TRBJ2-1,TRBD2,TRBV4-3,NA,TGCGCCAGCAGCCAAGCCGACCTAGCGGGAATCTACAATGAGCAGTTCTTC,CASSQADLAGIYNEQFF
TRBJ2-7,NA,TRBV19,NA,TGTGCCAGTAGTATGGGAGACACCTACGAGCAGTACTTC,CASSMGDTYEQYF
TRBJ1-2,NA,TRBV19,NA,TGTGCCAGTCGCTCCTACAGGGAGGGCTACACCTTC,CASRSYREGYTF